Described below is a single TCR beta chain sequence and its context. Its cognate antigen is unknown. The CDR3 covers 12 residues. V was pared by 6 bases and J by 6 bases, with 11 bases between. CDR1 is SGHAT and CDR2 is FQNNGV in the germline V gene. Sample-barcoded 5' priming and a J-beta primer mix drove a second PCR of about 6 to 12 cycles. The template-switch adaptor, which had 12 random nucleotides, put a tag on each cDNA molecule. A minimum of 2.5 million CDR3-containing paired-end reads was obtained for each sample. Via MiXCR, TCRdb re-called the 5' RACE reads, giving one row per CDR3 protein. This sample has over 1,300,000 distinct CDR3 sequences, with approximately 63% found just once. This sample stems from a study of blood T cells in healthy people across ages. Study-wide results and limits: A roughly linear fall in TCR beta diversity per million T cells was seen with increasing age.

The TCR sequence derives from a young man in good health. Specimen: blood. The V and J genes are TRBV11-2 and TRBJ1-2; no firm D call. This CDR3 is CASRPTGDGYTF. CDR3 DNA: TGTGCCAGCAGACCAACCGGGGATGGCTACACCTTC. Variable domain in full (rest from reference TRBV11-2 and TRBJ1-2): EAGVAQSPRYKIIEKRQSVAFWCNPISGHATLYWYQQILGQGPKLLIQFQNNGVVDDSQLPKDRFSAERLKGVDSTLKIQPAKLEDSAVYLCASRPTGDGYTFGSGTRLTVV.